The rows below give T cell receptor beta chains drawn from one sample of a study of OX40 agonist ivuxolimab in advanced cancers. Generated by immunoSEQ multiplex PCR, the TCRdb table keeps only in-frame clones and is missing some. Here the sample spans around 82,000 clones, 88% being singletons. The sequencing used CD4+ or CD8+ T cells sorted from blood, collected in a trial of the OX40 agonist ivuxolimab. The receptor set was obtained from an adult with an advanced solid tumor such as melanoma, head and neck, liver or kidney cancer. CDR3s include the opening cysteine and the closing phenylalanine or tryptophan. The D gene is left open where the match is weak. Not all rows give a size; the values are once, few, many and, for expanded clones, a class.

j_call,d_call,clone_size,v_call,cdr3_nt,cdr3_aa
TRBJ2-1,.,few,TRBV29-1,TGCAGCGCCCTGTGGGTCTCGGTGGAGCAGTTCTTC,CSALWVSVEQFF
TRBJ2-5,.,.,TRBV7-3,TGTGCCAGCAGCTTATTATCTGGAGAGACCCAGTACTTC,CASSLLSGETQYF
TRBJ1-1,.,.,TRBV9,TGTGCCAGCAGCGTAGTGGAGGGGCGCGGAGGTGAAGCTTTCTTT,CASSVVEGRGGEAFF
TRBJ1-2,TRBD1,.,TRBV9,TGTGCCAGCAGCGTGAGACAGGGTGATGGCTACACCTTC,CASSVRQGDGYTF
TRBJ2-1,TRBD1,.,TRBV7-2,TGTGCCAGCAGCTCTTACAGGGGTTCCTACAATGAGCAGTTCTTC,CASSSYRGSYNEQFF
TRBJ1-2,TRBD1,.,TRBV20-1,TGCAGTGCTCCGACAGGGAGTGGCTACACCTTC,CSAPTGSGYTF
TRBJ2-7,.,.,TRBV4-2,TGTGCCAGCAGCCAAGACTATTTCTACGAGCAGTACTTC,CASSQDYFYEQYF
TRBJ1-6,.,.,TRBV6-4,TGTGCCAGCAGTGACAGAAATAATTCACCCCTCCACTTT,CASSDRNNSPLHF
TRBJ1-1,.,few,TRBV28,TGTGCCAGCACCAATACCGGGCCATGGGCTTCTGAAGCTTTCTTT,CASTNTGPWASEAFF
TRBJ2-7,TRBD1,.,TRBV5-1,TGCGCCAGCAGCTTGGAGGGACAGGAAGACGAGCAGTACTTC,CASSLEGQEDEQYF
TRBJ2-7,.,.,TRBV7-2,TGTGCCAGCAGCTTTGTACAGGCGTCCTCCTACGAGCAGTACTTC,CASSFVQASSYEQYF
TRBJ1-2,.,.,TRBV11-2,TGTGCCAGCAGCTTAGCTTTTTCGGGGGCTTTGTTCTATGGCTACACCTTC,CASSLAFSGALFYGYTF
TRBJ1-4,TRBD1,.,TRBV5-1,TGCGCCAGCAGCGCACCGGGACAGGAGGAAAAACTGTTTTTT,CASSAPGQEEKLFF
TRBJ1-5,.,.,TRBV7-2,TGTGCCAGCAGCTTAACAGTTAATCAGCCCCAGCATTTT,CASSLTVNQPQHF
TRBJ2-1,TRBD2,.,TRBV7-4,TGTGCCAGCAGCTTTGGGGGGCGGACTAGCGGCTACAATGAGCAGTTCTTC,CASSFGGRTSGYNEQFF
TRBJ2-3,.,.,TRBV4-2,TGTGCCAGCAGCCAAGCTCCTCCCCAAGACTGGGAAGTCACAGATACGCAGTATTTT,CASSQAPPQDWEVTDTQYF
TRBJ1-1,.,.,TRBV28,TGTGCCAGCAGTTTACAGGGTGACACTGAAGCTTTCTTT,CASSLQGDTEAFF
TRBJ2-1,.,.,TRBV6-1,TGTGCCAGCAATGAAAGGGGGACTACGGCGAATGAGCAGTTCTTC,CASNERGTTANEQFF
TRBJ1-1,.,.,TRBV6-5,TGTGCCAGCAGTTACGGGACACCGAACACTGAAGCTTTCTTT,CASSYGTPNTEAFF
TRBJ2-7,TRBD1,.,TRBV28,TGTGCCAGCAGTTTATGGAACAGGGGGCAGTACTTC,CASSLWNRGQYF
TRBJ1-4,.,.,TRBV11-2,TGTGCCAGCAGCCCGCCGGTATGGGAAAGGGAGGATGAAAAACTGTTTTTT,CASSPPVWEREDEKLFF
TRBJ1-1,.,once,TRBV5-1,TGCGCCAGCAGCCCATCGGTGGGAGTTGAAGCTTTCTTT,CASSPSVGVEAFF
TRBJ1-5,.,.,TRBV18,TGTGCCAGCTCACTGTCAAACCTGAAGGGTCAGCCCCAGCATTTT,CASSLSNLKGQPQHF
TRBJ2-3,TRBD1,.,TRBV10-1,TGCGCCAGCAGTGCAGGGGACAGGGGGTTTGTAGATACGCAGTATTTT,CASSAGDRGFVDTQYF
TRBJ2-7,.,.,TRBV2,TGTGCCAGCAGTCTGGACACTTCCTACGAGCAGTACTTC,CASSLDTSYEQYF
TRBJ1-5,.,.,TRBV10-3,TGTGCCACCCAGACAGGAAATCAGCCCCAGCATTTT,CATQTGNQPQHF